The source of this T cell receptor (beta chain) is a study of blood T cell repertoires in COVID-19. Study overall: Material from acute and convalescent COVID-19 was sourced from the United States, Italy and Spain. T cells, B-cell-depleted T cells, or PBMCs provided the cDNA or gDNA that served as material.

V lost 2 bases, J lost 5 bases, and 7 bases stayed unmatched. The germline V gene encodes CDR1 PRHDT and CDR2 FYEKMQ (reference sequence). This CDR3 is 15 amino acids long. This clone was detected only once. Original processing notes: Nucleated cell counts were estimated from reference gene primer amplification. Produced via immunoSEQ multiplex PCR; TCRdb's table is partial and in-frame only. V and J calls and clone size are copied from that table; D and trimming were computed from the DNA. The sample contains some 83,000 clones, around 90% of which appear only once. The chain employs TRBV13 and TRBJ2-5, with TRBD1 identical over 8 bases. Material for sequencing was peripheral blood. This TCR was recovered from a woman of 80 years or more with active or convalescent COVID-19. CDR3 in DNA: TGTGCCAGCAGCTTACGGACAGGGAGAGGGGAGACCCAGTACTTC. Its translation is CASSLRTGRGETQYF.